Listed below are T cell receptor beta chains from one sample, sequenced in a study of blood T cell dynamics during melanoma immunotherapy. The data were produced by immunoSEQ multiplex PCR, yet TCRdb's version contains in-frame clones alone and is incomplete. The repertoire holds over 10,000 clones, over 85% seen once, with about 3.5% in the top ten. The sample here was blood, taken from a patient treated with checkpoint blockade. These receptors all stem from a human donor with melanoma. CDR3s include the opening cysteine and the closing phenylalanine or tryptophan. A D gene is named only where the DNA matches it firmly. Some rows mark clone size as missing; the rest say once, few, many or name a class of expanded clone.

d_gene	j_gene	abundance	v_gene	CDR3aa	CDR3nt
.	TRBJ1-2	.	TRBV7-2	CASSYMGNYGYTF	TGTGCCAGCAGCTATATGGGGAACTATGGCTACACCTTC
.	TRBJ1-1	.	TRBV21-1	CASSKFRSGLHTEAFF	TGTGCCAGCAGCAAGTTTAGGTCAGGGCTCCACACTGAAGCTTTCTTT
TRBD1	TRBJ1-6	few	TRBV30	CAWKGQHNSPLHF	TGTGCCTGGAAGGGACAGCATAATTCACCCCTCCACTTT
.	TRBJ1-1	.	TRBV28	CASSVRGNTEAFF	TGTGCCAGCAGTGTGCGGGGGAACACTGAAGCTTTCTTT
.	TRBJ2-2	.	TRBV7-9	CASRLGGELFF	TGTGCCAGCCGTCTTGGCGGGGAGCTGTTTTTT
.	TRBJ2-2	.	TRBV14	CASSQDLGGLDTGELFF	TGTGCCAGCAGCCAAGATCTGGGTGGATTGGACACCGGGGAGCTGTTTTTT
.	TRBJ1-1	once	TRBV6-1	CASSDSTEAFF	TGTGCCAGCTCCGACAGCACTGAAGCTTTCTTT
TRBD2	TRBJ2-1	.	TRBV18	CASSPPADLADEQFF	TGTGCCAGCTCACCACCGGCGGACCTAGCGGATGAGCAGTTCTTC
.	TRBJ1-1	.	TRBV19	CASSAGAEAFF	TGTGCCAGTAGTGCCGGGGCTGAAGCTTTCTTT
TRBD1	TRBJ1-1	.	TRBV13	CASSLGQALKGQREAFF	TGTGCCAGCAGCTTGGGACAGGCCCTGAAAGGCCAGAGAGAAGCTTTCTTT
.	TRBJ2-2	.	TRBV9	CASRAGMVPGVNGELFF	TGTGCCAGCAGAGCCGGCATGGTGCCGGGAGTTAACGGGGAGCTGTTTTTT
TRBD2	TRBJ2-7	.	TRBV29-1	CSVEGLADYEQYF	TGCAGCGTTGAAGGCCTAGCGGACTACGAGCAGTACTTC
.	TRBJ1-5	.	TRBV28	CASTIASRGVSNQPQHF	TGTGCCAGCACCATAGCCTCCAGAGGGGTAAGCAATCAGCCCCAGCATTTT
.	TRBJ2-2	hyperexpanded	TRBV4-1	CASSLGPDGANTGELFF	TGCGCCAGCAGCCTAGGCCCGGATGGGGCGAACACCGGGGAGCTGTTTTTT
.	TRBJ2-2	.	TRBV19	CASSVVTGELFF	TGTGCCAGTAGTGTTGTCACCGGGGAGCTGTTTTTT
.	TRBJ1-1	.	TRBV27	CASSARRVNTEAFF	TGTGCCAGCAGTGCTAGACGGGTGAACACTGAAGCTTTCTTT
.	TRBJ2-7	few	TRBV4-1	CASSLAGYEQYF	TGCGCCAGCAGTCTGGCGGGCTACGAGCAGTACTTC
TRBD1	TRBJ2-7	.	TRBV19	CATRDRNSYEQYF	TGTGCCACTCGGGACAGAAATTCCTACGAGCAGTACTTC
.	TRBJ1-2	.	TRBV7-9	CASSLAGEPNYGYTF	TGTGCCAGCAGCTTAGCAGGGGAACCTAACTATGGCTACACCTTC
TRBD2	TRBJ2-7	once	TRBV15	CATSTGLAGVHEQYF	TGTGCCACCAGCACCGGACTAGCGGGAGTACACGAGCAGTACTTC
.	TRBJ2-7	.	TRBV9	CASEGAGEQYF	TGTGCCAGCGAGGGGGCGGGAGAGCAGTACTTC
.	TRBJ1-4	.	TRBV5-4	CASSPGWGASNEKLFF	TGTGCCAGCAGCCCAGGATGGGGGGCGTCTAATGAAAAACTGTTTTTT
TRBD1	TRBJ1-5	.	TRBV2	CASSPQGQGSQPQHF	TGTGCCAGCAGCCCCCAAGGACAGGGGAGTCAGCCCCAGCATTTT
.	TRBJ1-6	.	TRBV28	CASIGMGGNSPLHF	TGTGCCAGCATAGGGATGGGGGGAAATTCACCCCTCCACTTT
.	TRBJ2-5	.	TRBV7-2	CASSLSGQGGETQYF	TGTGCCAGCAGCCTAAGCGGTCAGGGAGGAGAGACCCAGTACTTC
TRBD2	TRBJ2-3	.	TRBV19	CASNIAGGMDTQYF	TGTGCCAGTAATATAGCGGGAGGCATGGATACGCAGTATTTT
.	TRBJ2-3	.	TRBV7-9	CASSLGADTQYF	TGTGCCAGCAGCTTAGGCGCGGATACGCAGTATTTT
.	TRBJ1-6	.	TRBV4-3	CASSQGGRVYSPLHF	TGCGCCAGCAGCCAGGGAGGCAGGGTTTATTCACCCCTCCACTTT
TRBD1	TRBJ1-2	few	TRBV14	CASSQAGWMKAGQGAYGYTF	TGTGCCAGCAGCCAAGCGGGCTGGATGAAAGCGGGACAGGGGGCATATGGCTACACCTTC
TRBD2	TRBJ2-1	.	TRBV4-1	CASSPRAGALVQFF	TGCGCCAGCAGCCCTCGAGCGGGGGCCTTGGTGCAGTTCTTC
.	TRBJ2-7	.	TRBV2	CASRRVLEQYF	TGTGCCAGCCGCCGAGTTCTCGAGCAGTACTTC
TRBD2	TRBJ2-3	.	TRBV29-1	CSGAGATDTQYF	TGCAGCGGTGCGGGAGCGACAGATACGCAGTATTTT
TRBD1	TRBJ2-7	.	TRBV7-2	CASSPQGQAAYEQYF	TGTGCCAGCAGCCCGCAGGGACAGGCAGCCTACGAGCAGTACTTC
TRBD1	TRBJ1-5	.	TRBV4-3	CASSQEPDRGYSNQPQHF	TGCGCCAGCAGCCAAGAACCGGACAGGGGTTATAGCAATCAGCCCCAGCATTTT
.	TRBJ1-5	.	TRBV27	CASSPINSNQPQHF	TGTGCCAGCAGTCCCATCAATAGCAATCAGCCCCAGCATTTT
TRBD2	TRBJ2-7	.	TRBV6-6	CASSRLAGKYYEQYF	TGTGCCAGCAGTAGACTAGCGGGAAAATACTACGAGCAGTACTTC
TRBD2	TRBJ2-7	.	TRBV5-4	CASSLGLAGDRNYEQYF	TGTGCCAGCAGCTTGGGACTAGCGGGAGATAGGAACTACGAGCAGTACTTC
.	TRBJ1-1	.	TRBV28	CASSLWGAGGIGAFF	TGTGCCAGCAGTTTATGGGGTGCGGGGGGAATCGGGGCTTTCTTT
.	TRBJ1-5	.	TRBV2	CASRVKQGNQPQHF	TGTGCCAGCAGGGTTAAACAGGGAAATCAGCCCCAGCATTTT
.	TRBJ1-2	.	TRBV6-5	CASTPPRGGYTF	TGTGCCAGCACCCCTCCCAGGGGTGGCTACACCTTC
.	TRBJ1-3	.	TRBV5-3	CASIKKTGPYSGNTIYF	TGTGCCAGCATCAAAAAGACAGGCCCCTACTCTGGAAACACCATATATTTT
.	TRBJ1-2	once	TRBV2	CASFEWDGQAYGYTF	TGTGCCAGCTTTGAGTGGGATGGGCAGGCGTATGGCTACACCTTC
TRBD1	TRBJ2-7	.	TRBV27	CASRRGSGTGGREQYF	TGTGCCAGCCGAAGGGGATCCGGGACAGGGGGCCGCGAGCAGTACTTC
TRBD1	TRBJ1-2	.	TRBV5-5	CASSFAGQGYDGYTF	TGTGCCAGCAGCTTCGCGGGACAGGGTTATGATGGCTACACCTTC
TRBD1	TRBJ1-2	.	TRBV6-5	CASSRRDRDYGYTF	TGTGCCAGCAGCCGCCGGGACAGGGACTATGGCTACACCTTC
.	TRBJ2-1	.	TRBV6-1	CASPRDSYNEQFF	TGTGCCAGCCCGCGGGACTCCTACAATGAGCAGTTCTTC
.	TRBJ2-7	few	TRBV4-1	CASSQRTDYEQYF	TGCGCCAGCAGCCAAAGGACAGACTACGAGCAGTACTTC
TRBD1	TRBJ2-7	few	TRBV18	CASSPFGTDYEQYF	TGTGCCAGCTCACCGTTCGGGACAGACTACGAGCAGTACTTC
TRBD1	TRBJ1-1	.	TRBV5-1	CASSTTTGPTGNPRGWMNTEAFF	TGCGCCAGCAGCACAACCACAGGCCCGACAGGGAATCCGAGAGGTTGGATGAACACTGAAGCTTTCTTT
.	TRBJ1-2	.	TRBV5-8	CASRARPSDGYTF	TGTGCCAGCAGGGCCCGACCCTCGGATGGCTACACCTTC